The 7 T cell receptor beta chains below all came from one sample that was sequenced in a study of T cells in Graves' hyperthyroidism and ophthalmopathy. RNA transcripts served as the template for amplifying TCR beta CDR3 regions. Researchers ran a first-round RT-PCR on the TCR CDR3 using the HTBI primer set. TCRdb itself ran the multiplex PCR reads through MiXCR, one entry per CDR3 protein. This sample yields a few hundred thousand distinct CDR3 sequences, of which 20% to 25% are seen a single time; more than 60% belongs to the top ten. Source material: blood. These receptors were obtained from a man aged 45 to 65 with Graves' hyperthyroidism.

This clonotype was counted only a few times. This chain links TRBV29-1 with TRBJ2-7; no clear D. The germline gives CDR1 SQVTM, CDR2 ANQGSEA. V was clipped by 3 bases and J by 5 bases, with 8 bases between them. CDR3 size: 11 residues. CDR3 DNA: TGCAGCGTTGAGTTGGGCAACGAGCAGTACTTC. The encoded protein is CSVELGNEQYF.

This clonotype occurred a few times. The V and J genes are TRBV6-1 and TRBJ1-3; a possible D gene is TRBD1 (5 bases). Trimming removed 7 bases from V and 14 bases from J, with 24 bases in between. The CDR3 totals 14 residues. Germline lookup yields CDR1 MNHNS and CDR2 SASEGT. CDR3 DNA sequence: TGTGCCAGCATTATGGGGCTTGATAGGCAGACTCTATATTTT. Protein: CASIMGLDRQTLYF.

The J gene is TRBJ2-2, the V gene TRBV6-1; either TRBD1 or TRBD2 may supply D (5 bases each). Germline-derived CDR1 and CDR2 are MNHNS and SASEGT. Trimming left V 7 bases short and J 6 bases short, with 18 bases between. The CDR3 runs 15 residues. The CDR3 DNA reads TGTGCCAGCACGAAAGACAGCGTGAGGGCCGGGGAGCTGTTTTTT. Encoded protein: CASTKDSVRAGELFF.

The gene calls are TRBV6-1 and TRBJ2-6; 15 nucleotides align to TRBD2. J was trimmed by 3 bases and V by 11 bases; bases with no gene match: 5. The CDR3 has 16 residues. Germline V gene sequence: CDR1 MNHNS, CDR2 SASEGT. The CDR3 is CAGGGLAGGGANVLTF. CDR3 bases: TGTGCCGGGGGGGGACTAGCGGGAGGTGGGGCCAACGTCCTGACTTTC.

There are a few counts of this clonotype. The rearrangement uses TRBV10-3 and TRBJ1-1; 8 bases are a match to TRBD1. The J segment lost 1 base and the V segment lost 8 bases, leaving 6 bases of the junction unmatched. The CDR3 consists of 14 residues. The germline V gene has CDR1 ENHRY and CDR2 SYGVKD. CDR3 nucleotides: TGTGCCATCCTCCCGGACAGGGAGAACACTGAAGCTTTCTTT. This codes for CAILPDRENTEAFF.

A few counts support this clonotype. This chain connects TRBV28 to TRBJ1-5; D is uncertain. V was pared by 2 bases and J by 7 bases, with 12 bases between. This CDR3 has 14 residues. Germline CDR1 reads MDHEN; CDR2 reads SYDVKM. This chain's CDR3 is CASSLGSLRQPQHF. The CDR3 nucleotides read TGTGCCAGCAGTTTAGGATCACTCAGACAGCCCCAGCATTTT.

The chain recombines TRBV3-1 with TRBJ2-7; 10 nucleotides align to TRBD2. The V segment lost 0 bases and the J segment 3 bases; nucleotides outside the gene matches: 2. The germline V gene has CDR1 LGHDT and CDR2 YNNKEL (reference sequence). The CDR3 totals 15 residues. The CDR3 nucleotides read TGTGCCAGCAGCCAAGAACTAGCGGGAAACTACGAGCAGTACTTC. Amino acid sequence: CASSQELAGNYEQYF.